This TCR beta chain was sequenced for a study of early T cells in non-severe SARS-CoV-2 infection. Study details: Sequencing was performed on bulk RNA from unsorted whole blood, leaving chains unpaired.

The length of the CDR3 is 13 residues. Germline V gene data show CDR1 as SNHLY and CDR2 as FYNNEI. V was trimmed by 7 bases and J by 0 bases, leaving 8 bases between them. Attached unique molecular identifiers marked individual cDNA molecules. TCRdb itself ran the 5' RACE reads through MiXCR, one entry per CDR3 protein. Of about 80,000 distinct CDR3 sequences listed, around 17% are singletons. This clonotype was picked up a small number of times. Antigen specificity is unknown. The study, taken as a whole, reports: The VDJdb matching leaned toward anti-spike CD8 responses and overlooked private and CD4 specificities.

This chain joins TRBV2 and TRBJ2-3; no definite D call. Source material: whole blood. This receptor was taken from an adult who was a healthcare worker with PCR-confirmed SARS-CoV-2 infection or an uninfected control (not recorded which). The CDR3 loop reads CASTTQSTDTQYF. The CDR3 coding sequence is TGTGCCAGCACCACACAAAGCACAGATACGCAGTATTTT.